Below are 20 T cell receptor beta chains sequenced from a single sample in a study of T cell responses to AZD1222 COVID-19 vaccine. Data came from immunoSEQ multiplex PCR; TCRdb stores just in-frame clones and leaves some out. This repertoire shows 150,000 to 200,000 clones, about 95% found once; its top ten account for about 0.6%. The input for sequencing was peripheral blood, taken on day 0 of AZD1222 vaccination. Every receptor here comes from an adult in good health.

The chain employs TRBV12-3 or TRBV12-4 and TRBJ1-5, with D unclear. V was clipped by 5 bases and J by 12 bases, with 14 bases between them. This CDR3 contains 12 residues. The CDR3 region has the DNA TGTGCCAGCAGTGATGTGACGGCCCACCAGCATTTT. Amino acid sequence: CASSDVTAHQHF.

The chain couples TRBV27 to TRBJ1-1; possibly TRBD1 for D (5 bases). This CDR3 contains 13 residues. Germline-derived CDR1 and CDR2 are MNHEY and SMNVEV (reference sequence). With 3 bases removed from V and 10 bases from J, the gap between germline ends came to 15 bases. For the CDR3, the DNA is TGTGCCAGCAGTTTCCAGGGTGGGGAAGGAGCTTTCTTT. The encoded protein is CASSFQGGEGAFF.

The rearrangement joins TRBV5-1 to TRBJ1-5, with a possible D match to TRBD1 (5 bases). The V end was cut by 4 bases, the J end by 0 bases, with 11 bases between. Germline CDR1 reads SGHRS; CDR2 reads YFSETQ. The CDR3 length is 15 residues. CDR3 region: CASSLGTDSNQPQHF. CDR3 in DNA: TGCGCCAGCAGCCTCGGGACTGATAGCAATCAGCCCCAGCATTTT.

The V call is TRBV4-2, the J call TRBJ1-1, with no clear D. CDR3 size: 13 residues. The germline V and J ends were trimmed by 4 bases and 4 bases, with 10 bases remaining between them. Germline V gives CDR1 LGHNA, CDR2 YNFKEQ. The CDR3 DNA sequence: TGTGCCAGCAGCCGTCCGGGGTCCACTGAAGCTTTCTTT. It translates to CASSRPGSTEAFF.

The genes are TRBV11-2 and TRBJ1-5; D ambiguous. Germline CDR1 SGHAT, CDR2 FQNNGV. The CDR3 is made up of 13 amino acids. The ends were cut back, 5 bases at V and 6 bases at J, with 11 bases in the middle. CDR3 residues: CASSLSLSQPQHF. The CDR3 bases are TGTGCCAGCAGCCTATCTCTGAGTCAGCCCCAGCATTTT.

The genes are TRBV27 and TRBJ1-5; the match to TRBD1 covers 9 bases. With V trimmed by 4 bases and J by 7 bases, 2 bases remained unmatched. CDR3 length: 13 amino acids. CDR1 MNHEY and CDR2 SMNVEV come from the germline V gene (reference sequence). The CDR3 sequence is CASSWDRAQPQHF. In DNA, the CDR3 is TGTGCCAGCAGTTGGGACAGGGCCCAGCCCCAGCATTTT.

This CDR3 reads CASSVALRIGGSSGNTIYF. The CDR3 DNA reads as TGTGCCAGCAGCGTAGCCCTTAGAATAGGGGGAAGCTCTGGAAACACCATATATTTT. The gene calls are TRBV9 and TRBJ1-3, with TRBD1 as a possible D gene (6 bases). The CDR3 loop spans 19 amino acids. Germline V gene sequence: CDR1 SGDLS, CDR2 YYNGEE. The ends were cut back, 0 bases at V and 0 bases at J, with 19 bases in the middle.

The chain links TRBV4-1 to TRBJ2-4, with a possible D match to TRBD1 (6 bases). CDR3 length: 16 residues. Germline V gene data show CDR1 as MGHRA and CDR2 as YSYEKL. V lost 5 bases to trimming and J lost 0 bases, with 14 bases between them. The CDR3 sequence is CASSLDRTLAKNIQYF. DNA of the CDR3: TGCGCCAGCAGCTTAGACAGGACCCTAGCCAAAAACATTCAGTACTTC.

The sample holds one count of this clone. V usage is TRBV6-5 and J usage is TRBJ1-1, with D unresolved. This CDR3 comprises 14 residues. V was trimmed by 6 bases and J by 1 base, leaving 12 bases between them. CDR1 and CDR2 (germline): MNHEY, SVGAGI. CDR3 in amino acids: CASSPGLENTEAFF. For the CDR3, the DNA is TGTGCCAGCAGCCCCGGACTGGAGAACACTGAAGCTTTCTTT.

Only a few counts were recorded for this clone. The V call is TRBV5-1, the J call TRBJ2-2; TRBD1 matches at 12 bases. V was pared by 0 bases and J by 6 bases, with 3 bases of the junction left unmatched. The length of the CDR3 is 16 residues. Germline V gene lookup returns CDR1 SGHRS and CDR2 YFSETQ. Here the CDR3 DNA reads TGCGCCAGCAGCTTGGTTGGGACAGGGGGCTCCGGGGAGCTGTTTTTT. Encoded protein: CASSLVGTGGSGELFF.

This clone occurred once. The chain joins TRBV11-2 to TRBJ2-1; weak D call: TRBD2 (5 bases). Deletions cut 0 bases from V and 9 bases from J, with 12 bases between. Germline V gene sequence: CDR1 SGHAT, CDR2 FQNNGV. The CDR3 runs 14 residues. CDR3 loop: CASSLDFLAGEQFF. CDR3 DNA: TGTGCCAGCAGCTTAGATTTCCTAGCTGGTGAGCAGTTCTTC.

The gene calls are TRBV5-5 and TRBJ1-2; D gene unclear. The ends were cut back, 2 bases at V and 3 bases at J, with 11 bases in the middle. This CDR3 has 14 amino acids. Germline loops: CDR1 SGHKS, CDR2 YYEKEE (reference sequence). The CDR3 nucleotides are TGTGCCAGCAGCTTAGGCAGTAGGGACTATGGCTACACCTTC. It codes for CASSLGSRDYGYTF.

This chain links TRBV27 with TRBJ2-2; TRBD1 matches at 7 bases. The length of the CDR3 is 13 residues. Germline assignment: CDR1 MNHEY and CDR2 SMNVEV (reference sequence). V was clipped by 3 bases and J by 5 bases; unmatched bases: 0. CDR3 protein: CASSFRGTGELFF. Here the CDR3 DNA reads TGTGCCAGCAGTTTCAGGGGGACCGGGGAGCTGTTTTTT.

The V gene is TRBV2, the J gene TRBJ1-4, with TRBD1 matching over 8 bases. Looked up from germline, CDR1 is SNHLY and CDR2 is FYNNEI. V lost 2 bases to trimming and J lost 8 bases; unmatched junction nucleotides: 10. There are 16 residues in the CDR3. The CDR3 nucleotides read TGTGCCAGCAGTGAATTCCAGGGGGCGCCGTCAGAAAAACTGTTTTTT. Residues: CASSEFQGAPSEKLFF.

CDR3 loop: CASSLVPGGAYEQYF. CDR3 nucleotide sequence: TGTGCCAGCAGCTTGGTGCCTGGGGGGGCCTACGAGCAGTACTTC. The gene calls are TRBV5-5 and TRBJ2-7, with TRBD2 matching 7 bases. The trim removed 0 bases at V and 2 bases at J, leaving 5 bases unmatched. CDR1 and CDR2 (germline): SGHKS, YYEKEE (reference sequence). The CDR3 loop spans 15 amino acids.

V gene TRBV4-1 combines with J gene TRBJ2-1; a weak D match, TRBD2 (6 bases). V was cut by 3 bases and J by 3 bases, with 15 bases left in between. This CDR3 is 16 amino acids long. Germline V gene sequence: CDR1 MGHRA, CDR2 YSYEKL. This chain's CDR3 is CASSQPGTQVYNEQFF. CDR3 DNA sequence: TGCGCCAGCAGCCAGCCTGGGACTCAAGTCTACAATGAGCAGTTCTTC.

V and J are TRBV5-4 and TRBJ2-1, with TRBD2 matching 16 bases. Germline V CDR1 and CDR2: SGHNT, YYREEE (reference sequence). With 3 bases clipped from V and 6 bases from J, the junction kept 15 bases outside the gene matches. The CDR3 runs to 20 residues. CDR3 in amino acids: CASSSGLAGGGGGQVNEQFF. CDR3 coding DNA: TGTGCCAGCAGCTCGGGACTAGCGGGAGGGGGAGGAGGTCAGGTCAATGAGCAGTTCTTC.

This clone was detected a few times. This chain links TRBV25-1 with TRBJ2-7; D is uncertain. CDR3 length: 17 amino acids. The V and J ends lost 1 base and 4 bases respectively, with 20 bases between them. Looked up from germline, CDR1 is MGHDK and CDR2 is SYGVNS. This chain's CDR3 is CASSESYLGSEAYEQYF. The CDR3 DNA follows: TGTGCCAGCAGTGAATCGTATTTGGGATCTGAGGCATACGAGCAGTACTTC.

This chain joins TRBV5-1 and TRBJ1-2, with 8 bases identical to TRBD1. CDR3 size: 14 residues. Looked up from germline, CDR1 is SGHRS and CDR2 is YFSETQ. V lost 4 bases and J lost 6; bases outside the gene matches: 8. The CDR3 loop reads CASSTPDRVNGYTF. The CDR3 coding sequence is TGCGCCAGCAGCACCCCGGACAGGGTCAATGGCTACACCTTC.

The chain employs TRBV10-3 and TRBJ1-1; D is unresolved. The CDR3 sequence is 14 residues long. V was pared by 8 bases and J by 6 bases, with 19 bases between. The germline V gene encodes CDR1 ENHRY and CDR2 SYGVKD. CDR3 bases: TGTGCCATCGCCTCAGACGTTTGGGTTTCTGAAGCTTTCTTT. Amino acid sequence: CAIASDVWVSEAFF.